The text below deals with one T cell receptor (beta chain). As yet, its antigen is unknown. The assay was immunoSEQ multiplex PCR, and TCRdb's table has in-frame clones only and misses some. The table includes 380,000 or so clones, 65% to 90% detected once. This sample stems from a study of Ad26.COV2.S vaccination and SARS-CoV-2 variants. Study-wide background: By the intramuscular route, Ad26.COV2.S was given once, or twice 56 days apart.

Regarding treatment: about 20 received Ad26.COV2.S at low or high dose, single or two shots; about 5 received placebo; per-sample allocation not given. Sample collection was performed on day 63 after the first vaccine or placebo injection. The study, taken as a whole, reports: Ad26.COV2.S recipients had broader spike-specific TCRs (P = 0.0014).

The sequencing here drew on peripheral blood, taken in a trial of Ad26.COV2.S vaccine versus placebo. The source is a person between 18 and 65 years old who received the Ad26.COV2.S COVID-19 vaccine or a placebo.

CDR3 sequence (DNA): TGTGCCAGCAGTATATCCTTTTATGGGACTGAAGCTTTCTTT. This encodes CASSISFYGTEAFF. This chain uses TRBV28 with TRBJ1-1; D gene ambiguous. V dropped 5 bases and J dropped 5 bases, with 15 bases sitting between them. Germline V gene lookup returns CDR1 MDHEN and CDR2 SYDVKM. The CDR3 sequence is 14 residues long.